The clone carrying this T cell receptor (beta chain) has a single count. This CDR3 spans 14 amino acids. V was trimmed by 6 bases and J by 8 bases, leaving 14 bases between them. Germline V gene data show CDR1 as LNHDA and CDR2 as SQIVND (reference sequence). The data belong to a study of blood T cell repertoires in COVID-19. Seattle patients were enrolled while actively infected and followed longitudinally. Only in-frame clones appear in the TCRdb table, and some are missing; sequencing was by immunoSEQ multiplex PCR. The sample carries about 370,000 clones, roughly 86% recorded once. V usage is TRBV19 and J usage is TRBJ2-6; perhaps TRBD2 as D (6 bases). The sequence was collected from a woman aged 30 to 39 with COVID-19, enrolled during active disease. Sequences were obtained from peripheral blood. The CDR3 sequence is CASRPGGQTNVLTF. CDR3 sequence (DNA): TGTGCCAGTAGACCCGGAGGGCAGACCAACGTCCTGACTTTC.